Shown below are 31 T cell receptor beta chains from a single sample sequenced in a study of blood T cell repertoires in COVID-19. Assay used: immunoSEQ multiplex PCR; TCRdb lists only in-frame clones, some missing. The data contain about 70,000 clones, roughly 73% of them singletons. What was sequenced was peripheral blood. All receptors come from an older woman with acute or convalescent COVID-19.

This clone was seen just once. This chain links TRBV4-3 with TRBJ2-7; D gene ambiguous. The V end was cut by 0 bases, the J end by 4 bases, with 10 bases between. Germline V gene sequence: CDR1 LGHNA, CDR2 YSLEER. The CDR3 extends over 14 amino acids. CDR3 loop: CASSQDPSGYEQYF. In nucleotides, the CDR3 is TGCGCCAGCAGCCAAGATCCATCGGGTTACGAGCAGTACTTC.

CDR3 amino acids: CATTGMNTEAFF. Here the CDR3 DNA reads TGTGCCACCACAGGGATGAACACTGAAGCTTTCTTT. The chain uses TRBV6-1 and TRBJ1-1; TRBD1 might be the D (6 bases). Germline lookup yields CDR1 MNHNS and CDR2 SASEGT. V was pared by 10 bases and J by 0 bases, with 9 bases between. CDR3 length: 12 amino acids.

The rearrangement uses TRBV11-2 and TRBJ1-2; a weak D match, TRBD1 (5 bases). With 3 bases removed from V and 6 bases from J, the gap between germline ends came to 11 bases. Looked up from germline, CDR1 is SGHAT and CDR2 is FQNNGV. This CDR3 has 13 residues. The CDR3 DNA sequence: TGTGCCAGCAGCTTTAGTCCGGGGGATGGCTACACCTTC. Protein sequence: CASSFSPGDGYTF.

This clone was counted a few times. The chain joins TRBV7-6 to TRBJ2-5, with 7 bases lining up with TRBD1. The ends lost 1 base at V and 5 bases at J; junction bases unmatched: 7. Germline V CDR1 and CDR2: SGHVS, FNYEAQ. This CDR3 spans 15 amino acids. CDR3 nucleotide sequence: TGTGCCAGCAGCTTAGTAGGGGGCTCGCCGGAGACCCAGTACTTC. Protein: CASSLVGGSPETQYF.

J is TRBJ1-1 and V is TRBV6-1; D gene ambiguous. The CDR3 contains 15 residues. V was shortened by 2 bases and J by 0 bases, with 10 bases between the two germline ends. CDR1 is MNHNS, CDR2 SASEGT, per germline. CDR3 in amino acids: CASSESRVMNTEAFF. CDR3 coding DNA: TGTGCCAGCAGTGAAAGTCGGGTCATGAACACTGAAGCTTTCTTT.

The rearrangement joins TRBV7-2 to TRBJ1-6; tentative D call: TRBD1 (5 bases). Germline V gives CDR1 SGHTA, CDR2 FQGNSA. The CDR3 consists of 16 residues. The V gene lost 5 bases and the J gene lost 14 bases, with 25 bases spanning the gap. The CDR3 loop reads CASSQFFPPSGGTLHF. Written as DNA, the CDR3 is TGTGCCAGCAGCCAATTCTTTCCGCCCTCGGGGGGAACCCTCCACTTT.

The chain combines TRBV4-2 with TRBJ2-4, with TRBD1 as a possible D gene (7 bases). Per germline, CDR1 LGHNA and CDR2 YNFKEQ. Trimming removed 0 bases from V and 3 bases from J, with 18 bases in between. CDR3 length: 18 amino acids. CDR3 DNA sequence: TGTGCCAGCAGCCAAGATCCCCCGGCAGGGGGAGGCAAAAACATTCAGTACTTC. Its translation: CASSQDPPAGGGKNIQYF.

The genes are TRBV5-4 and TRBJ1-2; a weak D match, TRBD1 (5 bases). V lost 3 bases to trimming and J lost 6 bases, with 18 bases between them. CDR1 and CDR2 from the germline V gene are SGHNT and YYREEE (reference sequence). CDR3 length equals 15 residues. CDR3 residues: CASSYQGATSHGYTF. CDR3 sequence (DNA): TGTGCCAGCAGCTACCAAGGGGCGACGTCTCATGGCTACACCTTC.

About this clone: At one end the junction does not follow the germline gene, possibly because of a read error. The CDR3, as DNA: TGTGCTAGCAGCTTAGGACAGGGGTCCTCCTACGAGCAGTACTTC. Residues: CASSLGQGSSYEQYF. The rearrangement joins TRBV7-7 to TRBJ2-7; TRBD1 agrees at 9 bases. CDR1 and CDR2 from the germline V gene are SSHAT and FNYEAQ (reference sequence). CDR3 length equals 15 residues.

This chain connects TRBV27 to TRBJ2-7, with D hard to call. The length of the CDR3 is 13 residues. V lost 1 base and J lost 6, with 10 bases in between. Germline V gene data show CDR1 as MNHEY and CDR2 as SMNVEV (reference sequence). The chain's CDR3 is CASSLLQSAEQYF. The CDR3, as DNA: TGTGCCAGCAGTTTATTACAGTCGGCCGAGCAGTACTTC.

The sample holds one count of this clone. The genes are TRBV14 and TRBJ2-7; D unclear. This CDR3 is built from 14 residues. Germline loops: CDR1 SGHDN, CDR2 FVKESK. V was shortened by 0 bases and J by 9 bases, with 15 bases between the two germline ends. CDR3 region: CASSQELEGFGQYF. DNA for the CDR3: TGTGCCAGCAGCCAAGAGCTAGAAGGTTTCGGGCAGTACTTC.

This clone was detected only a few times. J is TRBJ2-7 and V is TRBV7-3; TRBD2 aligns across 9 bases. With 3 bases clipped from V and 0 bases from J, the junction kept 0 bases outside the gene matches. The V gene's germline CDR1 is SGHTA and CDR2 FQGTGA. The CDR3 is 14 residues long. CDR3: CASSFSGGSYEQYF. CDR3 nucleotides: TGTGCCAGCAGCTTTAGCGGGGGCTCCTACGAGCAGTACTTC.

The V gene is TRBV3-1 (or the pseudogene TRBV3-2), the J gene TRBJ2-2, with TRBD1 as a possible D gene (5 bases). Per the germline V gene, CDR1 is LGHDT and CDR2 is YNNKEL (reference sequence). The CDR3 loop spans 14 amino acids. The V gene lost 4 bases and the J gene lost 6 bases, with 12 bases spanning the gap. The CDR3 sequence is CASSPAGMPGELFF. CDR3 in DNA: TGTGCCAGCAGCCCCGCAGGGATGCCCGGGGAGCTGTTTTTT.

The chain uses TRBV4-1 and TRBJ2-7; 11 positions agree with TRBD2. J gave up 4 bases and V 3 bases, and 2 bases lay outside the gene matches. CDR3 length equals 14 residues. Germline assignment: CDR1 MGHRA and CDR2 YSYEKL. This CDR3 reads CASSHLAGGYEQYF. In nucleotides, the CDR3 is TGCGCCAGCAGCCATCTAGCGGGGGGATACGAGCAGTACTTC.

The chain links TRBV9 to TRBJ1-3; D gene uncertain. The V end was cut by 5 bases, the J end by 0 bases, with 9 bases between. The CDR3 has 14 amino acids. The V gene's germline CDR1 is SGDLS and CDR2 YYNGEE. In DNA, the CDR3 is TGTGCCAGCAGTCGACTGGGCTCTGGAAACACCATATATTTT. Protein product: CASSRLGSGNTIYF.

This clone was detected a few times. The chain combines TRBV5-6 with TRBJ2-6; D is perhaps TRBD2 (5 bases). CDR3 length equals 15 residues. Germline-derived CDR1 and CDR2 are SGHDT and YYEEEE. V gave up 4 bases and J gave up 0 bases, with 8 bases separating them. CDR3 DNA sequence: TGTGCCAGCAGCCCCGAGGGCTCTGGGGCCAACGTCCTGACTTTC. Protein product: CASSPEGSGANVLTF.

This clone came up a few times. The chain uses TRBV30 and TRBJ1-5; the D gene is possibly TRBD1 (6 bases). This CDR3 has 13 residues. The germline gives CDR1 GTSNPN, CDR2 SVGIG (reference sequence). The V and J ends lost 3 bases and 7 bases respectively, with 13 bases between them. The chain's CDR3 is CAWSLQGRQPQHF. CDR3 DNA sequence: TGTGCCTGGAGCCTACAGGGCAGACAGCCCCAGCATTTT.

The chain carries TRBV5-1 and TRBJ1-1; 7 positions match TRBD1. Germline V lookup: CDR1 SGHRS, CDR2 YFSETQ. There are 15 residues in the CDR3. Germline trimming cut 1 base from V and 5 bases from J; bases unmatched to any gene: 8. CDR3 sequence (DNA): TGCGCCAGCAGCTTGCACGGGGGCAGGGGGACTGAAGCTTTCTTT. Translation gives CASSLHGGRGTEAFF.

This chain connects TRBV19 to TRBJ2-7; D not resolved. Germline CDR1 and CDR2: LNHDA and SQIVND (reference sequence). V was clipped by 3 bases and J by 6 bases, with 9 bases between them. The CDR3 length is 12 residues. The chain's CDR3 is CASSIPPGEQYF. In nucleotides, the CDR3 is TGTGCCAGTAGTATCCCACCCGGCGAGCAGTACTTC.

The V call is TRBV7-9, the J call TRBJ1-2; the D is unclear. Trimming shortened V by 5 bases and J by 0 bases, and 16 bases separated the two germline ends. The CDR3 is 16 amino acids. In germline, CDR1 is SEHNR, CDR2 FQNEAQ (reference sequence). CDR3 residues: CASSPRRSGANYGYTF. CDR3 bases: TGTGCCAGCAGCCCTCGACGATCCGGGGCTAACTATGGCTACACCTTC.

In this sample, this clone turned up once. The chain recombines TRBV28 with TRBJ1-2; 7 positions match TRBD1. CDR1 is MDHEN, CDR2 SYDVKM, per germline. J lost 0 bases, V lost 4 bases, and 11 bases had no gene match. This CDR3 has 17 residues. CDR3 DNA: TGTGCCAGCAGTTCGGTCGGGACAGATTATGCTAACTATGGCTACACCTTC. Protein sequence: CASSSVGTDYANYGYTF.

This clone was seen only a few times. This chain's CDR3 is CASSATRNYGYTF. CDR3 in DNA: TGTGCCAGCAGCGCCACAAGAAACTATGGCTACACCTTC. This chain joins TRBV9 and TRBJ1-2; D is ambiguous. Trimming took off 3 bases at V and 2 bases at J, with 8 bases between the two ends. Germline CDR1 is SGDLS and CDR2 is YYNGEE. The CDR3 has 13 residues.

This clone was observed a few times. CDR3 bases: TGTGCCAGCAGCTTTCCGGGACAGGGGGCGAGGGGCTACACCTTC. Translating it yields CASSFPGQGARGYTF. V and J are TRBV7-2 and TRBJ1-2; 12 bases align to TRBD1. J lost 8 bases, V lost 3 bases, and 7 bases had no gene match. The CDR3 runs to 15 residues. Germline V lookup: CDR1 SGHTA, CDR2 FQGNSA.

The chain uses TRBV28 and TRBJ2-7, with D possibly matching TRBD1 (6 bases). V was shortened by 5 bases and J by 1 base, with 15 bases between the two germline ends. The CDR3 is made up of 15 amino acids. Per the germline V gene, CDR1 is MDHEN and CDR2 is SYDVKM. The CDR3 DNA is TGTGCCAGCAGTACCCCCGGACAGCGTTCCTACGAGCAGTACTTC. It is translated as CASSTPGQRSYEQYF.

This chain joins TRBV5-3 and TRBJ1-2, with 10 bases that match TRBD1. TRBV5-3 is annotated as an ORF whose role is uncertain. This CDR3 contains 15 residues. The V segment lost 6 bases and the J segment 2 bases; nucleotides outside the gene matches: 7. The CDR3 sequence: CARTNRQGANYGYTF. In DNA, the CDR3 is TGTGCCAGAACCAATAGACAGGGGGCAAACTATGGCTACACCTTC.

This clone showed up just once. The chain couples TRBV15 to TRBJ2-3; D not certain. CDR1 LNHNV and CDR2 YYDKDF come from the germline V gene (reference sequence). V was trimmed by 8 bases and J by 5 bases, leaving 14 bases between them. The CDR3 loop spans 13 amino acids. For the CDR3, the DNA is TGTGCCACCGCCCTAACCTTGAAAGATACGCAGTATTTT. Its protein product is CATALTLKDTQYF.

This chain connects TRBV7-9 to TRBJ1-6; TRBD1 matches at 10 bases. The length of the CDR3 is 16 residues. V dropped 5 bases and J dropped 5; count of bases not matched to a gene: 6. Germline V gene data show CDR1 as SEHNR and CDR2 as FQNEAQ (reference sequence). The CDR3: CASSRGTGADNSPLHF. The CDR3 DNA follows: TGTGCCAGCAGCCGTGGGACAGGGGCTGATAATTCACCCCTCCACTTT.

Only one count was recorded for this clone. The chain is built from TRBV4-3 and TRBJ2-2; no clear D. Trimming left V 2 bases short and J 0 bases short, with 7 bases between. Germline loops: CDR1 LGHNA, CDR2 YSLEER. The CDR3 consists of 15 residues. This CDR3 is CASSQIRTNTGELFF. CDR3 coding DNA: TGCGCCAGCAGCCAAATTCGTACGAACACCGGGGAGCTGTTTTTT.

The chain couples TRBV4-1 to TRBJ1-1, with 8 nucleotides matching TRBD1. V trimming: 3 bases; J trimming: 5 bases; junction bases outside the gene matches: 5. The length of the CDR3 is 14 residues. CDR1 is MGHRA, CDR2 YSYEKL, per germline. As DNA, the CDR3 is TGCGCCAGCAGCCAGGAACAGGGGGTGACTGAAGCTTTCTTT. It yields the protein CASSQEQGVTEAFF.

Within the sample, this clone is medium-sized. The J gene is TRBJ2-7, the V gene TRBV15; TRBD2 is a possible D gene (5 bases). Trimming took off 5 bases at V and 4 bases at J, with 18 bases between the two ends. Germline V gene data show CDR1 as LNHNV and CDR2 as YYDKDF (reference sequence). This CDR3 is 15 amino acids long. The CDR3 coding sequence is TGTGCCACCAGCGCGCCAGGTATTCGGGAATACGAGCAGTACTTC. Residues: CATSAPGIREYEQYF. The variable domain in full, completed from reference TRBV15 and TRBJ2-7, reads DAMVIQNPRYQVTQFGKPVTLSCSQTLNHNVMYWYQQKSSQAPKLLFHYYDKDFNNEADTPDNFQSRRPNTSFCFLDIRSPGLGDTAMYLCATSAPGIREYEQYFGPGTRLTVT.

The chain uses TRBV6-5 and TRBJ2-7, with 10 bases aligning to TRBD2. After removal of 10 bases from V and 0 bases from J, the junction contained 6 bases not matched to a gene. The CDR3 loop spans 14 amino acids. CDR1 and CDR2 from the germline V gene are MNHEY and SVGAGI. The CDR3, as DNA: TGTGCCACCAGCGGGAGGGGGAGCTCCTACGAGCAGTACTTC. Translation gives CATSGRGSSYEQYF.